Below are 2 T cell receptor beta chains sequenced from a single sample in a study of cytomegalovirus exposure and HLA in healthy donors. PCR employed 60 Vbeta and 13 Jbeta primers. Measured with immunoSEQ multiplex PCR; TCRdb has only the in-frame clones, and not every one. This table holds 200,000 or so clones, 65% to 85% found once. The sequencing input was PBMCs. The receptors derive from a boy aged 2 to 10 in good health and CMV-seronegative.

This clone was detected only once. The V gene is TRBV6-7, the J gene TRBJ2-6, with 8 positions matching TRBD1. TRBV6-7 is flagged as an ORF with uncertain function. The CDR3 is 17 amino acids. V lost 5 bases and J lost 1; bases outside the gene matches: 7. CDR3 nucleotide sequence: TGTGCCAGCAGTAAGGACAGGGTAAGGTCTGGGGCCAACGTCCTGACTTTC. It encodes CASSKDRVRSGANVLTF.

The V call is TRBV7-9, the J call TRBJ1-2, with a possible D match to TRBD1 (5 bases). Trimming cost V 2 bases and J 11 bases, with 12 bases left between them. CDR1 is SEHNR, CDR2 FQNEAQ, per germline (reference sequence). This CDR3 contains 12 residues. The CDR3 nucleotides are TGTGCCAGCAGCTTATTTCCAGGGCCTTACACCTTC. It is translated as CASSLFPGPYTF.